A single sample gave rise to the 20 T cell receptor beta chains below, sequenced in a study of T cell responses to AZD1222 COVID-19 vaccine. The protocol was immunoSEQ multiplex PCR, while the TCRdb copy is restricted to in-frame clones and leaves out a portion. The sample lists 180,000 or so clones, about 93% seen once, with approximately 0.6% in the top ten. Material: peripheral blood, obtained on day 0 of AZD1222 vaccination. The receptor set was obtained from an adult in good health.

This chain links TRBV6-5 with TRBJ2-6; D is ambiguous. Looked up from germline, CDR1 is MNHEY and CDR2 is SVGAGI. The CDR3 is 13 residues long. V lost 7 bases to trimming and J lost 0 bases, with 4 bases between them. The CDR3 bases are TGTGCCAGCATGCTCTCTGGGGCCAACGTCCTGACTTTC. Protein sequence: CASMLSGANVLTF.

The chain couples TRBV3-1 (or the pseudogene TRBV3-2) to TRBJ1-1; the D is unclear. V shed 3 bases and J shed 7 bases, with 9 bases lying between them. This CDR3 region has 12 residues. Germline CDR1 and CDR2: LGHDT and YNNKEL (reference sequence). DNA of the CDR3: TGTGCCAGCAGCCAGCCCGCGGGTGAAGCTTTCTTT. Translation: CASSQPAGEAFF.

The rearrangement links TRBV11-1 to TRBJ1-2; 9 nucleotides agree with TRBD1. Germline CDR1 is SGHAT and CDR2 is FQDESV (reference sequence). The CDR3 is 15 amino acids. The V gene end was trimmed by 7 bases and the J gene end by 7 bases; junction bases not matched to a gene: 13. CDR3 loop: CASNVPGQGMAGYTF. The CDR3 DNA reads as TGTGCCAGCAACGTTCCGGGACAGGGTATGGCTGGCTACACCTTC.

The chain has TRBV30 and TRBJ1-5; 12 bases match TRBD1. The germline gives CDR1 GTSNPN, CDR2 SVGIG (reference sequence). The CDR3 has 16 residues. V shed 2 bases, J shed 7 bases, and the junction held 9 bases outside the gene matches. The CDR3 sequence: CAWSPRDRGLWQPQHF. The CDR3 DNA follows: TGTGCCTGGAGTCCCAGGGACAGGGGGCTATGGCAGCCCCAGCATTTT.

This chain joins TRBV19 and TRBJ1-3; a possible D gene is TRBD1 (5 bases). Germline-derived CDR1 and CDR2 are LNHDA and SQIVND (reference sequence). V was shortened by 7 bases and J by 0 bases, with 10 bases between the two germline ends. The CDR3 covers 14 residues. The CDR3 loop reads CASKTESSGNTIYF. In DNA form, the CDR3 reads TGTGCCAGTAAGACAGAGAGCTCTGGAAACACCATATATTTT.

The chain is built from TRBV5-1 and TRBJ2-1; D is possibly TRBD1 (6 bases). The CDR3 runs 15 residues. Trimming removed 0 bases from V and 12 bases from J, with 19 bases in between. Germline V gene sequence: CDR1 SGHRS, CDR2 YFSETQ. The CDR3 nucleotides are TGCGCCAGCAGCTTGGCAGGGGTGGACCGGGCAAGGCAGTTCTTC. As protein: CASSLAGVDRARQFF.

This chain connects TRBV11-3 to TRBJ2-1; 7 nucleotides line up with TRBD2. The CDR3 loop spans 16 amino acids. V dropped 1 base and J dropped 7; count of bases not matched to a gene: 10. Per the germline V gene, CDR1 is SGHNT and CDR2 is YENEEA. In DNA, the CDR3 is TGTGCCAGCAGCTTAGGCCGCCTCCTTAGCGGGAATGAGCAGTTCTTC. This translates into CASSLGRLLSGNEQFF.

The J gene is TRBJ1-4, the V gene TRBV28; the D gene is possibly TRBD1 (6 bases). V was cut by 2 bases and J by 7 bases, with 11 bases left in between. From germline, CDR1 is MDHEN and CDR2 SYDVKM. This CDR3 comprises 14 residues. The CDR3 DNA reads TGTGCCAGCAGTTTAGAATCAGGGGCTGAAAAACTGTTTTTT. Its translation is CASSLESGAEKLFF.

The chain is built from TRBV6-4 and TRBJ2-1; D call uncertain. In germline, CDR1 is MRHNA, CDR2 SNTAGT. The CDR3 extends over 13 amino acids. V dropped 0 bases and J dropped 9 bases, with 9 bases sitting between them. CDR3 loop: CASSDSITTEQFF. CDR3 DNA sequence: TGTGCCAGCAGTGACTCGATTACGACTGAGCAGTTCTTC.

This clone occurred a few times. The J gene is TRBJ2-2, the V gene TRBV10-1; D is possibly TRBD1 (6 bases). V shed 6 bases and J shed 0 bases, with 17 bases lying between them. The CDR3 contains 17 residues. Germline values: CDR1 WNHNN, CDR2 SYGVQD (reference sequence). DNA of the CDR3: TGCGCCAGCAGGGAAAACCCGACAGGAGCGAACACCGGGGAGCTGTTTTTT. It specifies CASRENPTGANTGELFF.

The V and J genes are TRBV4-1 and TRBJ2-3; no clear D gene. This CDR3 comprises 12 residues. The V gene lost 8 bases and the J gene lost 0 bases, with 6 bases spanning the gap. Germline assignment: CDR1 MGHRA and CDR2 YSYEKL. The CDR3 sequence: CASARSTDTQYF. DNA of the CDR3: TGCGCCAGCGCACGCAGCACAGATACGCAGTATTTT.

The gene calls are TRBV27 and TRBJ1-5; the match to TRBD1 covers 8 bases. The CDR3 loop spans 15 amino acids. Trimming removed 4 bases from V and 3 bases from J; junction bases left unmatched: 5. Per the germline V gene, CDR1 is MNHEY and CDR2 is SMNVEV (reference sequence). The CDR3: CASSWAGGNNQPQHF. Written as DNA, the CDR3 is TGTGCCAGCAGTTGGGCAGGGGGCAACAATCAGCCCCAGCATTTT.

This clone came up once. The CDR3 coding sequence is TGTGCCAGTAGTTTCACAGGGTGGACTGAAGCTTTCTTT. This gives the protein CASSFTGWTEAFF. The rearrangement uses TRBV19 and TRBJ1-1; a possible D gene is TRBD1 (6 bases). The CDR3 totals 13 residues. Germline lookup yields CDR1 LNHDA and CDR2 SQIVND (reference sequence). The germline V and J ends were trimmed by 5 bases and 5 bases, with 12 bases remaining between them.

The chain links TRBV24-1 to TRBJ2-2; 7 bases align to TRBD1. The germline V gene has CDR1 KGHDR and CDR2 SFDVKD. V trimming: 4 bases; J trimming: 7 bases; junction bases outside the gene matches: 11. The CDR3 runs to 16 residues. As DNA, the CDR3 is TGTGCCACCAGTGACGACCACTCAGGGGGTGGCGGGGAGCTGTTTTTT. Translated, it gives CATSDDHSGGGGELFF.

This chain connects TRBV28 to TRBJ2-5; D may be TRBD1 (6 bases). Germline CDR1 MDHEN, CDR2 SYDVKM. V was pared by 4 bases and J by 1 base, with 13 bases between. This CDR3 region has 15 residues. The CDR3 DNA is TGTGCCAGCAGTTGGGGAGAAGGGGGCCAAGAGACCCAGTACTTC. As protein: CASSWGEGGQETQYF.

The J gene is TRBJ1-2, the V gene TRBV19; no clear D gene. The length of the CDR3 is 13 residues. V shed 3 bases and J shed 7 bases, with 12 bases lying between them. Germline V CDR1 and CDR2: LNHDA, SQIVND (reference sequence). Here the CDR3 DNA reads TGTGCCAGTAGTATTGGAGAAGTGGGTGGCTACACCTTC. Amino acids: CASSIGEVGGYTF.

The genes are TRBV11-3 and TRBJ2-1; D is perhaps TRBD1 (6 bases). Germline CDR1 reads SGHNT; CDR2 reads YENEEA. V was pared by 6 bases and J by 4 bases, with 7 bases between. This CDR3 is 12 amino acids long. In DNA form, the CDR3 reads TGTGCCAGCAGTAGGGGGTACAATGAGCAGTTCTTC. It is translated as CASSRGYNEQFF.

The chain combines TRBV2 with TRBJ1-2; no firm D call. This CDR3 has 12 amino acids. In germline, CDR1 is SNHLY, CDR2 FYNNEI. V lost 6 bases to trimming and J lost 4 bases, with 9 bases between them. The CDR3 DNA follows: TGTGCCAGCAGCCCGGGAGGCTATGGCTACACCTTC. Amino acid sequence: CASSPGGYGYTF.

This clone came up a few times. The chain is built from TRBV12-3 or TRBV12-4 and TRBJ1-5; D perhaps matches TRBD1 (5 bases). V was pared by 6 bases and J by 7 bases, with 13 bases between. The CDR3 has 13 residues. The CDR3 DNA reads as TGTGCCAGCAGAGCCCGACAGCACCAGCCCCAGCATTTT. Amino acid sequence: CASRARQHQPQHF.

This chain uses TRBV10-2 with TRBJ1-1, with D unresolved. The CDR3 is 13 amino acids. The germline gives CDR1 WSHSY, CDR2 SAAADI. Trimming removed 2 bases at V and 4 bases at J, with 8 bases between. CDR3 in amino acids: CASSEGFGTEAFF. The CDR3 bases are TGCGCCAGCAGTGAGGGGTTCGGCACTGAAGCTTTCTTT.